The TCR beta chain under discussion was sequenced for a study of T-cell reconstitution after alpha-beta-depleted transplantation in children. Study-wide points: A year had passed since transplant, and T-cell counts and diversity by then came mostly from newly produced T cells. Reported findings indicate that, about two months after transplant, alpha-beta T cells came from several hundred expanded clones, which were derived from non-depleted graft cells.

Trimming at V came to 4 bases and at J to 1 base, leaving 13 bases not matched to a gene. In germline, CDR1 is SGHTA, CDR2 FQGTGA. The CDR3 totals 18 residues. Construction of the TCRbeta library involved unique molecular identifiers. TCRdb ran MiXCR on the PCR reads and lists one entry per CDR3 protein. Of around 50,000 distinct CDR3 sequences in the sample, around 53% were seen once. About this clonotype itself: Its antigen is not identified.

The sequence was collected from a boy younger than two with SCID, due to receive a stem cell transplant. The gene calls are TRBV7-3 and TRBJ2-5; TRBD1 agrees at 9 bases. This sample comprised peripheral blood, obtained before TCRalphabeta/CD19-depleted stem cell transplant. The chain's CDR3 is CASSSGTGFGLPQETQYF. For the CDR3, the DNA is TGTGCCAGCAGCTCCGGGACAGGGTTTGGGCTCCCCCAAGAGACCCAGTACTTC.